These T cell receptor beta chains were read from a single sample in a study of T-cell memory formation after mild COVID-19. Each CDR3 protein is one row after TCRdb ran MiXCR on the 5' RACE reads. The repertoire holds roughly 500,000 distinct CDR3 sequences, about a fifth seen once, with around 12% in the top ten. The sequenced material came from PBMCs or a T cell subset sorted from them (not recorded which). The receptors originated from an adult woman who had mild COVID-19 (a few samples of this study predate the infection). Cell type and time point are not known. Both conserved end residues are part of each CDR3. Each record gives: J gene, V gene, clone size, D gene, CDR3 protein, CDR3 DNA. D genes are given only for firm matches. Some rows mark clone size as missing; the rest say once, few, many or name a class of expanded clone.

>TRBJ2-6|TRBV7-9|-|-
CASSKGMGVSGANVLTF
TGTGCCAGCAGCAAAGGGATGGGGGTCTCTGGGGCCAACGTCCTGACTTTC
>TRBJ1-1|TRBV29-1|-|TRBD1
CSVITGAGGTEAFF
TGCAGCGTAATAACAGGGGCGGGTGGCACTGAAGCTTTCTTT
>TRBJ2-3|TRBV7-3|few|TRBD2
CASSLGLEMADTQYF
TGTGCCAGCAGCCTAGGACTAGAGATGGCAGATACGCAGTATTTT
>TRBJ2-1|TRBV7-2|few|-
CASSQSHWRLGQFF
TGTGCCAGCAGCCAATCGCATTGGCGCCTGGGGCAGTTCTTC
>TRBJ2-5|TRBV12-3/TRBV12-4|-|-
CASTPVEQGGKETQYF
TGTGCCAGCACCCCTGTCGAACAGGGCGGCAAAGAGACCCAGTACTTC
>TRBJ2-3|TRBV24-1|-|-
CATSVEDTQYF
TGTGCCACCAGCGTAGAGGATACGCAGTATTTT
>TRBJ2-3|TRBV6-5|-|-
CASKPGLSTDTQYF
TGTGCCAGCAAGCCAGGCCTCTCCACAGATACGCAGTATTTT
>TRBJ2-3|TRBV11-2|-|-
CASSLDPVGRGRDTQYF
TGTGCCAGCAGCTTAGATCCGGTCGGCAGGGGAAGGGATACGCAGTATTTT
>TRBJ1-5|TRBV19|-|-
CASRLSSYSNQPQHF
TGTGCCAGTAGACTGAGTTCTTATAGCAATCAGCCCCAGCATTTT
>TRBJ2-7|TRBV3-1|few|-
CASSQRPYSEQYF
TGTGCCAGCAGCCAACGCCCATACAGCGAGCAGTACTTC
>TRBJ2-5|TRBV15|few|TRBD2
CATGTSEPETQYF
TGTGCCACCGGGACTAGCGAACCGGAGACCCAGTACTTC
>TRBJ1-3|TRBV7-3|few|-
CASSLTVGGTGNTIYF
TGTGCCAGCAGCTTAACCGTCGGGGGCACAGGAAACACCATATATTTT
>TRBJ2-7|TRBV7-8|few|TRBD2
CASSLEEASGPSSYEQYF
TGTGCCAGCAGCTTAGAGGAGGCTAGCGGTCCAAGCTCCTACGAGCAGTACTTC
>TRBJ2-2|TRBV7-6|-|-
CASSLSPGELFF
TGTGCCAGCAGCCTCAGCCCCGGGGAGCTGTTTTTT
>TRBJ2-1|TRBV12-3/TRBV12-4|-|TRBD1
CASSFPQGAEDTSYSYNEQFF
TGTGCCAGCAGTTTCCCCCAGGGGGCTGAAGATACCTCTTACTCCTACAATGAGCAGTTCTTC
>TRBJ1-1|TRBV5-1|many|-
CASSLGSQGNTEAFF
TGCGCCAGCAGCTTGGGATCTCAGGGGAACACTGAAGCTTTCTTT
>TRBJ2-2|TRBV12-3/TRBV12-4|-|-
CASSVRTSNTGELFF
TGTGCCAGCAGTGTCCGGACCTCGAACACCGGGGAGCTGTTTTTT
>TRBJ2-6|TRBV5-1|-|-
CASSLRGQETRSNVLTF
TGCGCCAGCAGTTTGAGGGGTCAAGAGACGCGTTCCAACGTCCTGACTTTC
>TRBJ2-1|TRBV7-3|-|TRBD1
CASSTGTGYNEQFF
TGTGCCAGCAGTACCGGGACAGGGTACAATGAGCAGTTCTTC
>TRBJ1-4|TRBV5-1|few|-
CASYPGASTNEKLFF
TGCGCCAGCTACCCAGGTGCCTCAACTAATGAAAAACTGTTTTTT
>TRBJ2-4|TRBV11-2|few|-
CASSLESLQGAKNIQYF
TGTGCCAGCAGCTTAGAGTCCTTGCAGGGAGCCAAAAACATTCAGTACTTC
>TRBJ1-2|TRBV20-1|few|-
CSARPFLLLSSTISF
TGCAGTGCTAGACCCTTCCTTTTATTGTCCAGCACTATCTCCTTC
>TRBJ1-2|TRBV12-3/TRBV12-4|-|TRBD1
CASSLDLEGTGYGYTF
TGTGCCAGCAGTCTCGACCTGGAGGGGACAGGGTATGGCTACACCTTC
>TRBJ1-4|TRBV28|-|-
CASSVPGEEKLFF
TGTGCCAGCAGCGTCCCGGGGGAGGAAAAACTGTTTTTT
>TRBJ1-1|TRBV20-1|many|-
CSATLQVNTEAFF
TGCAGTGCTACCCTTCAGGTGAACACTGAAGCTTTCTTT
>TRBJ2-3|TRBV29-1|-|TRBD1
CSVTTGWAGGKVFGDTQYF
TGCAGCGTCACTACCGGTTGGGCAGGGGGCAAAGTATTTGGAGATACGCAGTATTTT
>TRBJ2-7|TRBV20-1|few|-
CSATEQGSSYEQYF
TGCAGTGCTACAGAACAGGGAAGCTCCTACGAGCAGTACTTC
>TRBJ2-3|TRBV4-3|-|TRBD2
CASSQARLAGTGDTQYF
TGCGCCAGCAGCCAAGCTAGACTAGCGGGGACGGGAGATACGCAGTATTTT
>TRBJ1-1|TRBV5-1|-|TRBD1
CASSQTGALGSAEAFF
TGCGCCAGCAGCCAGACAGGGGCGCTTGGCAGCGCTGAAGCTTTCTTT
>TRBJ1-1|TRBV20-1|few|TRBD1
CSASETGANTEAFF
TGCAGTGCTAGCGAGACAGGGGCTAACACTGAAGCTTTCTTT
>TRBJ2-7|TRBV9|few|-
CASSPPDYEQYF
TGTGCCAGCAGCCCCCCCGATTACGAGCAGTACTTC
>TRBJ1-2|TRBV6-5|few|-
CASSYSQANYGYTF
TGTGCCAGCAGTTACTCGCAGGCTAACTATGGCTACACCTTC
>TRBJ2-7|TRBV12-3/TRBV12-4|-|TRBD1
CASSLSRDRGVEQYF
TGTGCCAGCAGTTTAAGCCGGGACAGGGGGGTCGAGCAGTACTTC
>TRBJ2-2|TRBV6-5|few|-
CASSYDHLGGTGELFF
TGTGCCAGCAGTTACGACCATCTCGGGGGTACCGGGGAGCTGTTTTTT
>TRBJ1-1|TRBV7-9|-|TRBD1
CASSTGTGGNTEAFF
TGTGCCAGCAGCACCGGGACAGGGGGGAACACTGAAGCTTTCTTT
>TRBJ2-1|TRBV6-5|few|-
CASSYSLRTNEQFF
TGTGCCAGCAGTTACTCCCTAAGGACTAATGAGCAGTTCTTC
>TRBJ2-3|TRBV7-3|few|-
CASSLTVAADTQYF
TGTGCCAGCAGCTTAACGGTTGCAGCGGATACGCAGTATTTT
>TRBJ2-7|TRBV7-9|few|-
CASSLVRTIRYEQYF
TGTGCCAGCAGCTTAGTCCGGACCATACGCTACGAGCAGTACTTC
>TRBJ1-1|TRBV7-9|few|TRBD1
CASSLLGQGIAEAFF
TGTGCCAGCAGCTTACTCGGACAGGGTATCGCTGAAGCTTTCTTT
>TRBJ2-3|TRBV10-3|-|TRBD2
CATKGTSGGAKDTQYF
TGTGCCACCAAGGGGACTAGCGGGGGGGCCAAGGATACGCAGTATTTT
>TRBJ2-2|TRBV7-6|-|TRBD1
CASSLEGTGRTGELFF
TGTGCCAGCAGCTTAGAAGGGACAGGGCGCACCGGGGAGCTGTTTTTT
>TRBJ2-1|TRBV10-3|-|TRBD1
CAISGSRTGLYNEQFF
TGTGCCATCAGTGGATCCAGGACAGGGCTCTACAATGAGCAGTTCTTC
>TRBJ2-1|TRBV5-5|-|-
CASSLVLLAPYNEQFF
TGTGCCAGCAGCTTGGTACTCCTAGCGCCGTACAATGAGCAGTTCTTC
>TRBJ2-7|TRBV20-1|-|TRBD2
CSARREGIEQYF
TGCAGTGCTAGACGGGAGGGAATCGAGCAGTACTTC
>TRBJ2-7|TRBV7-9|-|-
CASSFPAAYEQYF
TGTGCCAGCAGCTTTCCGGCTGCCTACGAGCAGTACTTC
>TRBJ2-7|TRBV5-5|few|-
CASSQRDGSYEQYF
TGTGCCAGCAGCCAACGGGACGGTTCCTACGAGCAGTACTTC
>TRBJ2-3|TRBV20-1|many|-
CSAERLTDTQYF
TGCAGTGCAGAGCGGCTCACAGATACGCAGTATTTT
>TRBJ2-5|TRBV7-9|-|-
CASSPMGETQYF
TGTGCCAGCAGCCCAATGGGGGAGACCCAGTACTTC
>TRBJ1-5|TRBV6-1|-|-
CASSASKGNQPQHF
TGTGCCAGCAGTGCATCGAAGGGCAATCAGCCCCAGCATTTT
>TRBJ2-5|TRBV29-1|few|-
CSVELGAQETQYF
TGCAGCGTTGAACTGGGGGCTCAAGAGACCCAGTACTTC
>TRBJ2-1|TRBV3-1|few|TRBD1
CASIGQAYNEQFF
TGTGCCAGCATCGGACAGGCGTACAATGAGCAGTTCTTC
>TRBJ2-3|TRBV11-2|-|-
CASSFWGPQTSTQYF
TGTGCCAGCAGCTTTTGGGGGCCCCAGACAAGTACGCAGTATTTT
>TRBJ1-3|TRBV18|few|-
CASSPDSVSGNTIYF
TGTGCCAGCTCACCAGACAGCGTCTCTGGAAACACCATATATTTT
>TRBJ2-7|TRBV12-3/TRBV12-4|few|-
CASSPLPGPTVYEQYF
TGTGCCAGCAGTCCTCTTCCAGGGCCGACGGTCTACGAGCAGTACTTC
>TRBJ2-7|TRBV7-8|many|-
CASSLSRTSYEQYF
TGTGCCAGCAGCTTGAGTCGGACCTCCTACGAGCAGTACTTC